This T cell receptor beta chain was found in a study of post-analysis software for immune sequencing data. Study findings and constraints: Patients carried 5 or 6 TRBV segments more frequently than controls did, and TRBV5-6, TRBV5-1 and TRBV20-1 were among them.

Tagging with unique molecular identifiers was a feature of the TCR beta cDNA libraries. TCRdb recomputed calls from the PCR reads with MiXCR, one row per CDR3 protein. In the table there are 650,000 to 850,000 distinct CDR3 sequences, approximately 50% of which are singletons. V was pared by 5 bases and J by 2 bases, with 6 bases between. The V gene's germline CDR1 is ENHRY and CDR2 SYGVKD. The length of the CDR3 is 12 residues. Comments on this clonotype: The antigen remains undetermined.

The TCR sequence derives from a girl aged 5 to 17 with multiple sclerosis. Sequences were obtained from blood. V usage is TRBV10-3 and J usage is TRBJ2-5; D uncertain. The CDR3: CAISTAQETQYF. The CDR3 region has the DNA TGTGCCATCAGTACTGCACAAGAGACCCAGTACTTC.